This T cell receptor beta chain was observed in a study of blood T cells in healthy people across ages. Remarks on this clonotype: A much larger clone differs from this one at a single base, so this may be a read error.

The use of a sample-barcoded 5' primer and a J-beta primer mix characterized a second PCR of 7 to 11 cycles. MiXCR was run by TCRdb on the 5' RACE reads, yielding one entry per CDR3 protein. The sample has about 970,000 distinct CDR3 sequences, just over 50% seen once. This CDR3 spans 13 amino acids. The germline V gene has CDR1 DFQATT and CDR2 SNEGSKA (reference sequence). The specimen was blood. The chain joins TRBV20-1 to TRBJ2-5, with D hard to call. The J call may be incorrect, as the DNA end agrees better with TRBJ2-1. The sequence derives from a woman in her sixties or seventies in good health. CDR3 nucleotide sequence: TGCAGTGCAAAATTCGGTTCCCAAGAGACCCAGTTCTTC. Its protein product is CSAKFGSQETQFF.